What follows is one T cell receptor (beta chain) and its context. What it binds is unknown. These data belong to a study of T cells after yellow fever vaccination. Study-level points and caveats: Shared CD4/CD8 clonotypes were a small share, likely from convergent recombination. Post-booster repertoires again held most primary-vaccination clones (just under 97% CD4, about 90% CD8). Weaker overall, the secondary response nonetheless peaked faster (day 5 versus 15).

TCRdb re-analysed the 5' RACE reads in MiXCR, keeping a single row per CDR3 protein. Of 450,000 to 550,000 distinct CDR3 sequences listed, 21% are singletons. The germline CDR1 and CDR2 sequences are LNHNV and YYDKDF (reference sequence). Trimming pared 4 bases from V and 2 bases from J, leaving 17 bases between. This CDR3 region has 16 residues. The origin of this receptor is a young man who received the YFV17D yellow fever vaccine. The starting material was PBMCs, obtained approximately 20 days after the first yellow fever vaccination. The chain carries TRBV15 and TRBJ2-5; D might be TRBD1 or TRBD2, each matching 5 bases. This CDR3 is CATSKTGTAEQETQYF. CDR3 nucleotide sequence: TGTGCCACCAGCAAGACCGGGACGGCGGAGCAAGAGACCCAGTACTTC.